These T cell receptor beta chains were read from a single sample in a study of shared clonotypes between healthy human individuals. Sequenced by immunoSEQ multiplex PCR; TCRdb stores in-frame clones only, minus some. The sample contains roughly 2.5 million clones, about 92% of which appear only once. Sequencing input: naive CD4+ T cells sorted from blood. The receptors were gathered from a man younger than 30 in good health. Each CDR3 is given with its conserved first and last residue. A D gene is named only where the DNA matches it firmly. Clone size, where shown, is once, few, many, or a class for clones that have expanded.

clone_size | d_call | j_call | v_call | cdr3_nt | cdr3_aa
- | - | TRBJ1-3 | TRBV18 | TGTGCCAGCTCACCATTCGAGCAGGCCTTCTCTGGAAACACCATATATTTT | CASSPFEQAFSGNTIYF
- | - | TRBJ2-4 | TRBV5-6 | TGTGCCAGCAGCTTGGGACAGGTTCTTCTAGCCAAAAACATTCAGTACTTC | CASSLGQVLLAKNIQYF
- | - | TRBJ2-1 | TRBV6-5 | TGTGCCAGCAGTTACATTGGGAACAATGAGCAGTTCTTC | CASSYIGNNEQFF
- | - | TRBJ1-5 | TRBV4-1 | TGCGCCAGCAGCCAAAGGTCAGGGAATCAGCCCCAGCATTTT | CASSQRSGNQPQHF
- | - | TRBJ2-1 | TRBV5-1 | TGCGCCAGCAGCAATAAGGGCAATGAGCAGTTCTTC | CASSNKGNEQFF
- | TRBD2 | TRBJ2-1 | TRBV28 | TGTGCCAGCAGTTTATTATTGGGGGGGGACTCCTACAATGAGCAGTTCTTC | CASSLLLGGDSYNEQFF
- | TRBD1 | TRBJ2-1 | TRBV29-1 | TGCAGCGACTGGGACAGGACAAACAATGAGCAGTTCTTC | CSDWDRTNNEQFF
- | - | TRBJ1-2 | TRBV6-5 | TGTGCCAGCAGGCAACAGGGAGGCGCTGGCTACACCTTC | CASRQQGGAGYTF
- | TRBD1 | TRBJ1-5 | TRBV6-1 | TGTGCCAGCAGTGTAGGGACAGGGACTCAGCCCCAGCATTTT | CASSVGTGTQPQHF
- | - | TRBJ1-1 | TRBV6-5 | TGTGCCAGCAGTTCCGGGACTGATGAAAGGGTAGCTTTCTTT | CASSSGTDERVAFF
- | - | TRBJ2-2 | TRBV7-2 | TGTGCCAGCAGCCCCCTTGGGGCGAACACCGGGGAGCTGTTTTTT | CASSPLGANTGELFF
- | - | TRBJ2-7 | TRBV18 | TGTGCCAGCTCACCACCGCCAGGGCAGAGCGAGCAGTACTTC | CASSPPPGQSEQYF
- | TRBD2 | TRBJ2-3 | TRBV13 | TGTGCCAGCAGCGGAATTAGCGGGGAGGTCACAGATACGCAGTATTTT | CASSGISGEVTDTQYF
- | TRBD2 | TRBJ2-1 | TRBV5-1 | TGCGCCAGCAGCTTGGCCCTCTTAACTAGCGGGGGGATGCATGAGCAGTTCTTC | CASSLALLTSGGMHEQFF
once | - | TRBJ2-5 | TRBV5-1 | TGCGCCAGCAGCTTGGCCGTTGGGACGCAAGAGACCCAGTACTTC | CASSLAVGTQETQYF
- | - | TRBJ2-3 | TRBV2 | TGTGCCAGCAGTGAAAGGTGGGCAGGGAATACGCAGTATTTT | CASSERWAGNTQYF
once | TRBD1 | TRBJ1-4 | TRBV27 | TGTGCCAGCAGTTACAGGACAGGGGCTAATGAAAAACTGTTTTTT | CASSYRTGANEKLFF
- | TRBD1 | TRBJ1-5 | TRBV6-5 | TGTGCCAGCAGGGGGACAGGAAATCAGCCCCAGCATTTT | CASRGTGNQPQHF
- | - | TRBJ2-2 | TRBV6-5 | TGTGCCAGCAGTCCGACAGCCGGGGAGCTGTTTTTT | CASSPTAGELFF
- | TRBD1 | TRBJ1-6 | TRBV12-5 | TGTGCTAGTGGAGGTGACAGGGGTAGTTCCTATAATTCACCCCTCCACTTT | CASGGDRGSSYNSPLHF
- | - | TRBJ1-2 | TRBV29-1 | TGCAGCGTTGTCTTAGGATTTGGCTACACCTTC | CSVVLGFGYTF
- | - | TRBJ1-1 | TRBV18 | TGTGCCAGCTCACCACCGAATGAAGGGGTTGAAGCTTTCTTT | CASSPPNEGVEAFF
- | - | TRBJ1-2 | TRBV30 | TGTGCCTGGAGTGAGGGTGGCTACACCTTC | CAWSEGGYTF
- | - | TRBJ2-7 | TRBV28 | TGTGCCAGCAGTTCCGGGTCGTCCCGGGGCGAGCAGTACTTC | CASSSGSSRGEQYF
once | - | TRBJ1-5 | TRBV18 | TGTGCCAGCTCACCAACAGGGACCCAGCCCCAGCATTTT | CASSPTGTQPQHF
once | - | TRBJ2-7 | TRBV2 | TGTGCCAGCAGTAGGGCTCAACAGTCCTACGAGCAGTACTTC | CASSRAQQSYEQYF
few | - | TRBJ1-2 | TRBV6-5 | TGTGCCAGCAGGCCGATCCGGGGGGGAGGCTATGGCTACACCTTC | CASRPIRGGGYGYTF
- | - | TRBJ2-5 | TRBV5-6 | TGTGCCAGCAGCTTGTGGGGTAGGCCTAGCCAAGAGACCCAGTACTTC | CASSLWGRPSQETQYF
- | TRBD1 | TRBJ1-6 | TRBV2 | TGTGCCAGCAGTGAAGCACCCCGGGACAGAAATTCACCCCTCCACTTT | CASSEAPRDRNSPLHF
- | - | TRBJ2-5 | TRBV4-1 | TGCGCCAGCAGCCAAGATCGAGAGACCCAGTACTTC | CASSQDRETQYF
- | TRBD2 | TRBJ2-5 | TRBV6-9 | TGTGCCAGCAGTTATCGGTGGGGACTAGCGGTCCAAGAGACCCAGTACTTC | CASSYRWGLAVQETQYF
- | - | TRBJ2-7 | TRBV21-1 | TGTGCCAGAAGAGCTTGGGGACTAGTTGAATCTTACGAGCAGTACTTC | CARRAWGLVESYEQYF
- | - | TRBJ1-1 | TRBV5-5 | TGTGCCAGCAGCTGGCAACCGACCGACACCCACACTGAAGCTTTCTTT | CASSWQPTDTHTEAFF
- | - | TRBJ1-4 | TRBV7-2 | TGTGCCAGCAGCTTAGCGGGGGCAGGTCATGAAAAACTGTTTTTT | CASSLAGAGHEKLFF
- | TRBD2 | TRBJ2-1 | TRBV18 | TGTGCCAGCTCACCACCGACGGGGACTAGCGGAGGCAATGAGCAGTTCTTC | CASSPPTGTSGGNEQFF
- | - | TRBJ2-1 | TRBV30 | TGTGCCTGGAGTAACAGTTTAGACAATGAGCAGTTCTTC | CAWSNSLDNEQFF
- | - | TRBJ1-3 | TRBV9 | TGTGCCAGCAGCCCCCCGCTCTCTGGAAACACCATATATTTT | CASSPPLSGNTIYF
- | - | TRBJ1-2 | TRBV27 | TGTGCCAGCGGGACTAGGGGTGGAGGCTACACCTTC | CASGTRGGGYTF
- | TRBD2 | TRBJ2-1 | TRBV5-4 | TGTGCCAGCAGCCAGGGGGGGCTAGCGGGAAATGAGCAGTTCTTC | CASSQGGLAGNEQFF
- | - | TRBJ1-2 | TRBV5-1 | TGCGCCAGCAGCTTGGTCGGGAGAGGCTACACCTTC | CASSLVGRGYTF
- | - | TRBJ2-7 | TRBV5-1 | TGCGCCAGCAGCTTGGGCCCGGGCGTTATGTCCTACGAGCAGTACTTC | CASSLGPGVMSYEQYF
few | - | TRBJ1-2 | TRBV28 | TGTGCCAGCGGGGACTATGGCTACACCTTC | CASGDYGYTF
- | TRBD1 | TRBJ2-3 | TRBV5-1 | TGCGCCAGCAGCCCCGGACAGGAAAGCACAGATACGCAGTATTTT | CASSPGQESTDTQYF
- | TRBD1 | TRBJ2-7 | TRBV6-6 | TGTGCCAGCAGTAGGACAGGGGGCTCCTACGAGCAGTACTTC | CASSRTGGSYEQYF
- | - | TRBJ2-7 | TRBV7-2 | TGTGCCAGCAGCTCCCAAAGACAGGAATACCACGAGCAGTACTTC | CASSSQRQEYHEQYF
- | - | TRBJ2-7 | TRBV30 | TGTGCCTGGAGTGTACAGACTGGGACTCGACCGCTCTTC | CAWSVQTGTRPLF
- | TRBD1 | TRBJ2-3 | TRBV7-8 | TGTGCCAGCAGCCGAGATAGGGGGCTGTCAGATACGCAGTATTTT | CASSRDRGLSDTQYF
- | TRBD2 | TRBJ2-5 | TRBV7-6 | TGTGCCAGCAGCCCGCTAAGCGGGAGGGCCCAAGAGACCCAGTACTTC | CASSPLSGRAQETQYF
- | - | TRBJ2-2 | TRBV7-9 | TGTGCCAGCAGCGCCTGGGGAGGTGGCGGGGAGCTGTTTTTT | CASSAWGGGGELFF
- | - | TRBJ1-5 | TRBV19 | TGTGCAGCCAGTAGCAGGACCCCAGCACCGAGCAATCAGCCCCAGCATTTT | CAASSRTPAPSNQPQHF
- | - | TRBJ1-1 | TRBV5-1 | TGCGCCAGCAGCTTGGAGGGGGGAGCTTTCTTT | CASSLEGGAFF
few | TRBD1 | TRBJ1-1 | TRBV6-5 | TGTGCCAGCGGGACAGTGAACACTGAAGCTTTCTTT | CASGTVNTEAFF
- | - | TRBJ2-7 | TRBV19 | TGTGCCATTTTCCCGGGGCGGTACTACGAGCAGTACTTC | CAIFPGRYYEQYF
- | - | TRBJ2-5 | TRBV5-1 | TGCGCCAGCAGCTTGGATGTAGGGCGCGGAGAGACCCAGTACTTC | CASSLDVGRGETQYF